The T cell receptor (beta chain) under discussion was sequenced for a study of control samples from healthy donors and cancer patients. Germline CDR1 is SEHNR and CDR2 is FQNEAQ (reference sequence). The CDR3 totals 14 residues. V dropped 5 bases and J dropped 0 bases, with 9 bases sitting between them. Produced via immunoSEQ multiplex PCR; TCRdb's table is partial and in-frame only. The top ten clones hold 3% to 4.5% of a sample with tens of thousands of clones, 90% of them seen once. This sequence originates from a woman under 30 in good health. What was sequenced was blood. The chain recombines TRBV7-9 with TRBJ2-3, with unresolved D. The CDR3 DNA follows: TGTGCCAGCAGCGCGACCGGCAGCACAGATACGCAGTATTTT. Amino acids: CASSATGSTDTQYF. The whole variable domain, filled in from reference TRBV7-9 and TRBJ2-3, reads DTGVSQNPRHKITKRGQNVTFRCDPISEHNRLYWYRQTLGQGPEFLTYFQNEAQLEKSRLLSDRFSAERPKGSFSTLEIQRTEQGDSAMYLCASSATGSTDTQYFGPGTRLTVL.